A single sample gave rise to the 5 T cell receptor beta chains below, sequenced in a study of patients and donors after allogeneic stem cell transplantation. MiXCR, run by TCRdb on the RT-PCR reads, gives a single entry per CDR3 protein. The sample has about a million distinct CDR3 sequences; over 15% are singletons. Material: blood, either unsorted or a sorted T cell fraction (not recorded which). The receptors derive from a human donor who was either an allogeneic HSCT recipient or a stem cell or donor lymphocyte infusion donor (not recorded which). It is not recorded whose cells these are; they may come from a transplant donor.

The chain joins TRBV5-1 to TRBJ1-1; a possible D gene is TRBD1 (6 bases). This CDR3 has 14 residues. V was trimmed by 3 bases and J by 4 bases, leaving 13 bases between them. Germline CDR1 and CDR2: SGHRS and YFSETQ. The CDR3 nucleotides are TGCGCCAGCAGCTGGGGGCGGGGTGGCACTGAAGCTTTCTTT. Encoded protein: CASSWGRGGTEAFF.

This clonotype has just a few counts. The chain joins TRBV6-1 to TRBJ2-2; D ambiguous. Germline CDR1 reads MNHNS; CDR2 reads SASEGT. Trimming stripped 7 bases from V and 5 bases from J, with 14 bases between. The CDR3 extends over 14 amino acids. The CDR3 sequence: CASTRTGPTGELFF. DNA of the CDR3: TGTGCCAGCACCAGAACGGGCCCAACCGGGGAGCTGTTTTTT.

The CDR3 region has the DNA TGCAGTGCTAGAGATCGGAGGGGACTCAGCTCCTACAATGAGCAGTTCTTC. Amino acid sequence: CSARDRRGLSSYNEQFF. The V gene is TRBV20-1, the J gene TRBJ2-1; D possibly corresponds to TRBD2 (6 bases). Per germline, CDR1 DFQATT and CDR2 SNEGSKA (reference sequence). This CDR3 has 17 amino acids. Trimming took 0 bases from V and 0 from J, leaving 15 bases between them.

The chain links TRBV4-1 to TRBJ1-5; D is ambiguous. The CDR3 has 15 residues. Germline CDR1 MGHRA, CDR2 YSYEKL. The germline V and J ends were trimmed by 0 bases and 7 bases, with 13 bases remaining between them. CDR3 DNA: TGCGCCAGCAGCCAAGAAGGAACCGGGTTCCAGCCCCAGCATTTT. It encodes CASSQEGTGFQPQHF.

This clonotype was seen at least ten times. The rearrangement links TRBV20-1 to TRBJ2-4; 9 bases line up with TRBD1. The germline V gene encodes CDR1 DFQATT and CDR2 SNEGSKA (reference sequence). This CDR3 is built from 14 residues. The trim removed 5 bases at V and 0 bases at J, leaving 2 bases unmatched. CDR3 nucleotides: TGCAGTGCTGTGGACAGGGGAGCCAAAAACATTCAGTACTTC. As protein: CSAVDRGAKNIQYF.